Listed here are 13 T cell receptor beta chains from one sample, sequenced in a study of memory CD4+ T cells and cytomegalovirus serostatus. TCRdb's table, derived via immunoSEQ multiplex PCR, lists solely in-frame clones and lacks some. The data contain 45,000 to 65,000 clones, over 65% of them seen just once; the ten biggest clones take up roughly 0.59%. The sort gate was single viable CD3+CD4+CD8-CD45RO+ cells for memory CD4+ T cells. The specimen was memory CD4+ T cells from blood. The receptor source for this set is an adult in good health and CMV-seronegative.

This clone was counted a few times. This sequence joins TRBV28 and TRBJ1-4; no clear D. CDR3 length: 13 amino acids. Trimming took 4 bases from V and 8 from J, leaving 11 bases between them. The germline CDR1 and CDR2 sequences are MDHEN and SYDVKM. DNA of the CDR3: TGTGCCAGCAGTTCCCTTACAGAAGAAAAACTGTTTTTT. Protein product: CASSSLTEEKLFF.

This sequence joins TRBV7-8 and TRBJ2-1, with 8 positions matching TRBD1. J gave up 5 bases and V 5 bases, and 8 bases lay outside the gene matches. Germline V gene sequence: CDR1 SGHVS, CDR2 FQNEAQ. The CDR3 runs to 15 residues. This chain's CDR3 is CASSARDRSDNEQFF. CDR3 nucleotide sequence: TGTGCCAGCAGCGCCCGGGACAGGAGTGACAATGAGCAGTTCTTC.

The CDR3 DNA reads TGTGCCAGTAGTATGGACCCACCCGGGGCGGCTAGCTCCTACGAGCAGTACTTC. This codes for CASSMDPPGAASSYEQYF. J is TRBJ2-7 and V is TRBV19; either TRBD1 or TRBD2 may fit D (5 bases each). Deletions cut 3 bases from V and 0 bases from J, with 21 bases between. The germline CDR1 and CDR2 sequences are LNHDA and SQIVND (reference sequence). This CDR3 spans 18 amino acids.

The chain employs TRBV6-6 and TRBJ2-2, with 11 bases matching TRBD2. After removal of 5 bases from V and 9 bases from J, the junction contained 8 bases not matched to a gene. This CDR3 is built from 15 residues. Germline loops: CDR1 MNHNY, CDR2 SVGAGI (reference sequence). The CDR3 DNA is TGTGCCAGCAGTCTTGGACTAGCGGGTGGCCGGGAGCTGTTTTTT. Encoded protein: CASSLGLAGGRELFF.

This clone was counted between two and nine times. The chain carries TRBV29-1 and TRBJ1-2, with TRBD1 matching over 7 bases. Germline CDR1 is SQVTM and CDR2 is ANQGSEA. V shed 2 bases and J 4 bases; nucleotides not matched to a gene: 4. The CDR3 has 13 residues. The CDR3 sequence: CSVERGTAYGYTF. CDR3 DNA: TGCAGCGTTGAACGGGGGACAGCCTATGGCTACACCTTC. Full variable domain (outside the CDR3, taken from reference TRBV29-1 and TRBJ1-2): SAVISQKPSRDICQRGTSLTIQCQVDSQVTMMFWYRQQPGQSLTLIATANQGSEATYESGFVIDKFPISRPNLTFSTLTVSNMSPEDSSIYLCSVERGTAYGYTFGSGTRLTVV.

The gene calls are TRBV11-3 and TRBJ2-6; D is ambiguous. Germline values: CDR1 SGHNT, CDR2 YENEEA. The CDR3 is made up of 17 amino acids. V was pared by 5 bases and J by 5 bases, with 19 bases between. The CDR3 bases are TGTGCCAGCAGCCTTACTTCTCGACAAAGTCGGGCCAACGTCCTGACTTTC. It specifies CASSLTSRQSRANVLTF.

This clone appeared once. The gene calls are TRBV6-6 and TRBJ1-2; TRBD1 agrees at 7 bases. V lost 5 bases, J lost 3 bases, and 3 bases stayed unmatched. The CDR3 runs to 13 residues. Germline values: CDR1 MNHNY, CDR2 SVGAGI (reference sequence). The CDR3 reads CASSPGQYYGYTF. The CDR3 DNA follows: TGTGCCAGCAGTCCGGGACAGTACTATGGCTACACCTTC.

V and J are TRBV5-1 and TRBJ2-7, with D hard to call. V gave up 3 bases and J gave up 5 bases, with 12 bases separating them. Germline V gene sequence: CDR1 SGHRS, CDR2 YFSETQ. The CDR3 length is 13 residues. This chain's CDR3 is CASSSAVQDEQYF. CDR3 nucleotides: TGCGCCAGCAGCTCAGCCGTGCAGGACGAGCAGTACTTC.

CDR3 amino acids: CASSLVGGSGANVLTF. CDR3 DNA: TGCGCCAGCAGCTTGGTAGGGGGCTCTGGGGCCAACGTCCTGACTTTC. The chain recombines TRBV5-1 with TRBJ2-6, with D tentatively TRBD1 (6 bases). Germline V lookup: CDR1 SGHRS, CDR2 YFSETQ. Trimming pared 0 bases from V and 0 bases from J, leaving 7 bases between. This CDR3 comprises 16 residues.

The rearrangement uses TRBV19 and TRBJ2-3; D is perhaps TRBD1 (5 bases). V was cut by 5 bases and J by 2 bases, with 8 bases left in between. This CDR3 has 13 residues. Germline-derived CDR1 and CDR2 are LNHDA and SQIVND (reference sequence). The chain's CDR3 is CASSFGHTDTQYF. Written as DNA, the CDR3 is TGTGCCAGTAGTTTCGGACACACAGATACGCAGTATTTT.

The CDR3 DNA reads TGTGCCAGCAGCTTAACGACCCGGGTAAGGCAGCCCCAGCATTTT. Residues: CASSLTTRVRQPQHF. The rearrangement links TRBV7-2 to TRBJ1-5; no clear D. Between the trimmed V and J ends, which lost 2 bases and 7 bases, there was a span of 15 bases. The CDR3 spans 15 residues. Germline V gives CDR1 SGHTA, CDR2 FQGNSA.

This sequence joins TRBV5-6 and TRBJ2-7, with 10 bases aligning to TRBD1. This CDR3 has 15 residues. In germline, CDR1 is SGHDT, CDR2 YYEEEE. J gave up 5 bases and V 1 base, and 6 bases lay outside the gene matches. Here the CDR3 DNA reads TGTGCCAGCAGCTTGAGTGGGACAGGGGTCCACGAGCAGTACTTC. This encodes CASSLSGTGVHEQYF.

CDR3 sequence reads: CASSPADYEQYF. In DNA, the CDR3 is TGTGCCAGCAGCCCAGCGGACTACGAGCAGTACTTC. The rearrangement joins TRBV2 to TRBJ2-7, with TRBD2 as a possible D gene (5 bases). Deletions cut 6 bases from V and 3 bases from J, with 9 bases between. The CDR3 is 12 residues long. Germline V gene lookup returns CDR1 SNHLY and CDR2 FYNNEI.